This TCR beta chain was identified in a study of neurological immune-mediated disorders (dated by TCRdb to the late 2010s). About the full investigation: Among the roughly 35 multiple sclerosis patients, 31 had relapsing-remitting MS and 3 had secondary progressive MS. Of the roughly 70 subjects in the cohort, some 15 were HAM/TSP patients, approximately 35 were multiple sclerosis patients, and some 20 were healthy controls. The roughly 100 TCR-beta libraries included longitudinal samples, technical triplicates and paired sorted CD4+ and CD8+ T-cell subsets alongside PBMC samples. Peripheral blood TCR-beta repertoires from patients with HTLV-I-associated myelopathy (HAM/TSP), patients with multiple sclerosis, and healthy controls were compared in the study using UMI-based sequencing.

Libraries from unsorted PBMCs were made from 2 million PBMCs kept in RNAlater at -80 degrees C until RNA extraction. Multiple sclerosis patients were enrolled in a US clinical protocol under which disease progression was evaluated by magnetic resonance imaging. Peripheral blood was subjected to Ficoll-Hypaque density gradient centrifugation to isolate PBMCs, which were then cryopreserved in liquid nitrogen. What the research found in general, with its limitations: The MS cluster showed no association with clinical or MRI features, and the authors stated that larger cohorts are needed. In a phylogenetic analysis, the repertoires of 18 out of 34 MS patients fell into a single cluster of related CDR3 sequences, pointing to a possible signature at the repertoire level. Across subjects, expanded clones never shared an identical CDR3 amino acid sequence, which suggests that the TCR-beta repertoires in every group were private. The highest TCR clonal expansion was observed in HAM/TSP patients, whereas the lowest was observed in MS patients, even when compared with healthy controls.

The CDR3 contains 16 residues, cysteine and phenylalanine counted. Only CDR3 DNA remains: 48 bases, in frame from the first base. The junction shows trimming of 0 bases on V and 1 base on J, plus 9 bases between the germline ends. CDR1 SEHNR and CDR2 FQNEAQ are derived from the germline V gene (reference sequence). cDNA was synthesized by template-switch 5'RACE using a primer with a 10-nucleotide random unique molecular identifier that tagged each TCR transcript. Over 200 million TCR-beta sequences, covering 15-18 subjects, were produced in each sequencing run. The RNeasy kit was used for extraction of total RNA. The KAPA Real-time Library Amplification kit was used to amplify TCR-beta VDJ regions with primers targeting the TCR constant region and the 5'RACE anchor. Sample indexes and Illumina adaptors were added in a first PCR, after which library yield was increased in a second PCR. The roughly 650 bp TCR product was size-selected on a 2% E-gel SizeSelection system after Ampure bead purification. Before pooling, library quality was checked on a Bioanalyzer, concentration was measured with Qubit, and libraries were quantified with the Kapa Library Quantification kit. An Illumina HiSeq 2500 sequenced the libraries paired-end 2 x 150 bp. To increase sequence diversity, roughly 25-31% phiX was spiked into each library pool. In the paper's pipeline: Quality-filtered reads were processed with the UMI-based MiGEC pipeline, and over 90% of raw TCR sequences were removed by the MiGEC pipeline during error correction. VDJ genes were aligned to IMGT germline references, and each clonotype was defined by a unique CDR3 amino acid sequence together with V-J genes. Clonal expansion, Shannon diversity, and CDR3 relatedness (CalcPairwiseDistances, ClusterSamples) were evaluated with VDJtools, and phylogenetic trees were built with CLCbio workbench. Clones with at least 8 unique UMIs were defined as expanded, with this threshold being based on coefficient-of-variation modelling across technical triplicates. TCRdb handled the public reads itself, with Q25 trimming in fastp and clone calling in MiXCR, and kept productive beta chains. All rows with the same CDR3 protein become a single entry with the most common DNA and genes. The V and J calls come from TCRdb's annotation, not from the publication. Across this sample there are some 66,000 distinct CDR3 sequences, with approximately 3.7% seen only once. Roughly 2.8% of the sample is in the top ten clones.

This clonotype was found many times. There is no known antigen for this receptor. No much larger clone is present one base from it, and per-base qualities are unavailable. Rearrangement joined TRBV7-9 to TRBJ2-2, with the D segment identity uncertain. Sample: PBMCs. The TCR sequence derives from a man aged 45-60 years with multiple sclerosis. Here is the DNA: TGTGCCAGCAGCTTAGCGGCAACCGGGAACACCGGGGAGCTGTTTTTT. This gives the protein CASSLAATGNTGELFF.